This is a list of T cell receptor beta chains from one sample in a study of cytomegalovirus exposure and HLA in healthy donors. TCRdb's table, derived via immunoSEQ multiplex PCR, lists solely in-frame clones and lacks some. The repertoire consists of about 140,000 clones, with roughly 89% occurring once and the leading ten covering approximately 4.7%. The sequencing input was PBMCs. The receptors shown here come from a woman in her 30s in good health and CMV-seronegative. Both conserved end residues are part of each CDR3. A D gene is named only where the DNA matches it firmly. Not all rows give a size; the values are once, few, many and, for expanded clones, a class.

TRBV27	-	TRBJ2-7	-	TGTGCCAGCAAATACAGTTTAGCCTACGAGCAGTACTTC	CASKYSLAYEQYF
TRBV2	once	TRBJ2-7	-	TGTGCCAGCAGATACTCCTACGAGCAGTACTTC	CASRYSYEQYF
TRBV7-9	-	TRBJ2-1	TRBD1	TGTGCCAGCAGCTTAGAATTGGGACAGAACTCCTGGGGTGAGCAGTTCTTC	CASSLELGQNSWGEQFF
TRBV7-8	-	TRBJ1-6	-	TGTGCCAGCAGCTTAGGTCCCATGGACAGCGTGCTTTCACCCCTCCACTTT	CASSLGPMDSVLSPLHF
TRBV7-9	-	TRBJ2-3	-	TGTGCCAGCAGCCCGAGGGGGGGGGCCTCAGATACGCAGTATTTT	CASSPRGGASDTQYF
TRBV6-5	-	TRBJ2-3	-	TGTGCCAGCAGTTCCGTCACAGCCGCGGATACGCAGTATTTT	CASSSVTAADTQYF
TRBV6-6	-	TRBJ1-2	TRBD1	TGTGCCAGCAGTTACGGGCAGGGGGAGAGCGGCTACACCTTC	CASSYGQGESGYTF
TRBV5-6	-	TRBJ2-2	-	TGTGCCAGCAGCCATAGTGGCGGGGAGCTGTTTTTT	CASSHSGGELFF
TRBV6-5	-	TRBJ2-1	-	TGTGCCAGCGGCATTTCCTACAATGAGCAGTTCTTC	CASGISYNEQFF
TRBV4-1	-	TRBJ2-2	TRBD2	TGCGCCAGCAGAAGGACTAGTCGCACCGGGGAGCTGTTTTTT	CASRRTSRTGELFF
TRBV6-1	-	TRBJ2-1	TRBD2	TGTGCCAGCGGGACTAGCGGGAGATGGGTCAATGAGCAGTTCTTC	CASGTSGRWVNEQFF
TRBV2	-	TRBJ2-1	-	TGTGCCAGCAGTGAGGGACACCAGTACTTCTTC	CASSEGHQYFF
TRBV5-1	-	TRBJ2-5	-	TGCGCCAGCAGTCCTCTAGTTCAAGAGACCCAGTACTTC	CASSPLVQETQYF
TRBV4-3	-	TRBJ2-1	TRBD2	TGCGCCAGCAGCCAGGTAGCGGGCTACTCCTACAATGAGCAGTTCTTC	CASSQVAGYSYNEQFF
TRBV5-8	few	TRBJ1-2	TRBD1	TGTGCCAGCAGACCGATCGACAGGGTGTATGGCTACACCTTC	CASRPIDRVYGYTF
TRBV18	few	TRBJ2-7	-	TGTGCCAGCTCACCAGCAGGGACCTACGAGCAGTACTTC	CASSPAGTYEQYF
TRBV4-1	few	TRBJ1-3	TRBD1	TGCGCCAGCAGCCAAGGAGGACAGGCGAGCTCTGGAAACACCATATATTTT	CASSQGGQASSGNTIYF
TRBV30	-	TRBJ1-1	-	TGTGCCTGGAGTGTACAGCAGGGGTCTGAAGCTTTCTTT	CAWSVQQGSEAFF
TRBV2	-	TRBJ2-1	TRBD2	TGTGCCAGCAGTGGAGCGGGGGGTGGCGACAATGAGCAGTTCTTC	CASSGAGGGDNEQFF
TRBV19	-	TRBJ1-2	TRBD1	TGTGCCAGTAGCCCACAATCCGGGACAGCTTATGGCTACACCTTC	CASSPQSGTAYGYTF
TRBV5-4	-	TRBJ2-1	-	TGTGCCAGCAGCTTTTACAGGGAGGGGCAGTTCTTC	CASSFYREGQFF
TRBV28	-	TRBJ2-7	TRBD1	TGTGCCAGCAGGAGGGAGACAGGGGCCTCCTACGAGCAGTACTTC	CASRRETGASYEQYF
TRBV7-9	-	TRBJ2-7	TRBD1	TGTGCCAGCAGCCCCTTAGAGTGGGACAGCTACGAGCAGTACTTC	CASSPLEWDSYEQYF
TRBV2	few	TRBJ1-1	TRBD1	TGTGCCAGCAGACAGGGGGCCTTGAACACTGAAGCTTTCTTT	CASRQGALNTEAFF
TRBV6-5	-	TRBJ2-2	TRBD1	TGTGCCAGCAGCACCCAGGGGACAGGAGGCGGGGAGCTGTTTTTT	CASSTQGTGGGELFF
TRBV6-1	-	TRBJ1-4	-	TGTGCCAGCAGTGGCTTGTGGACAGCCATGGGCGAAAAACTGTTTTTT	CASSGLWTAMGEKLFF
TRBV6-5	-	TRBJ2-7	TRBD2	TGTGCCAGCACCAGAGGGGCAGCGGGGGACGAGCAGTACTTC	CASTRGAAGDEQYF
TRBV19	once	TRBJ1-1	-	TGTGCCAGTGGCCGTACAGGGAACACTGAAGCTTTCTTT	CASGRTGNTEAFF
TRBV6-6	-	TRBJ1-2	TRBD1	TGTGCCAGCAGTTACACGGCGACAGGGTGGGGCTACACCTTC	CASSYTATGWGYTF
TRBV19	once	TRBJ1-3	-	TGTGCCAGTAAGACGGACAGCCGCTCTGGAAACACCATATATTTT	CASKTDSRSGNTIYF
TRBV4-3	-	TRBJ1-1	-	TGCGCCAGCAGCCAAGAAACGGGGTCTTACACTGAAGCTTTCTTT	CASSQETGSYTEAFF
TRBV29-1	-	TRBJ1-2	-	TGCAGCGTTCAGGGGAGGGACTATGGCTACACCTTC	CSVQGRDYGYTF
TRBV27	-	TRBJ1-4	-	TGTGCCAGCAGTTCGGGTGCCGCAACTAATGAAAAACTGTTTTTT	CASSSGAATNEKLFF